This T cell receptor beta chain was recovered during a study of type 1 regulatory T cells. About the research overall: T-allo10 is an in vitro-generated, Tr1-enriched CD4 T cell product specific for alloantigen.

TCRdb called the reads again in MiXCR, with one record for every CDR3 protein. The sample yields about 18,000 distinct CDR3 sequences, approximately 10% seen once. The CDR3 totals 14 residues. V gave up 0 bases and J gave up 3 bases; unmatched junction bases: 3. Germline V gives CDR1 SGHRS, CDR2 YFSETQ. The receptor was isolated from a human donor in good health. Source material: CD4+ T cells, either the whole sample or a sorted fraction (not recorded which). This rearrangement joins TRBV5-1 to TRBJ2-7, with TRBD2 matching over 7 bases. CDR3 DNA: TGCGCCAGCAGCTTGGTTGGCGGGAGCTACGAGCAGTACTTC. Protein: CASSLVGGSYEQYF.